These 17 T cell receptor beta chains came from one sample sequenced in a study of tumor-infiltrating lymphocytes in primary liver carcinoma. Priming with a constant-region primer yielded TCR beta cDNA from about 500 ng total RNA. For TCR beta, libraries were produced by three nested multiplex PCR rounds using slightly modified ARM-PCR. A C-beta reverse primer and TRBV1-TRBV30 forward primers served in each of the first two PCR rounds, at approximately 10 cycles apiece. MiXCR, applied by TCRdb to the multiplex PCR reads, yields one record per CDR3 protein. Here the sample spans about 120,000 distinct CDR3 sequences, around two thirds being singletons. Taking about 20-31 mg of unsorted bulk tissue, the authors co-extracted RNA and DNA. The source material was liver tumor tissue from sampling region 1. As for subset: tumor region T1, superior pole. The source is an older woman with primary liver carcinoma and hepatitis B virus infection.

This clonotype was seen a few times. A read error may account for a junction end that differs from germline. J is TRBJ1-4 and V is TRBV6-1; D is possibly TRBD1 (5 bases). The CDR3 is 12 residues long. Germline V CDR1 and CDR2: MNHNS, SASEGT. CDR3 residues: CASRQLNERLFF. In nucleotides, the CDR3 is TGTGCCAGCCGACAGTTAAATGAAAGACTGTTTTTT.

The V and J genes are TRBV11-2 and TRBJ2-5; no clear D. With 7 bases removed from V and 7 bases from J, the gap between germline ends came to 16 bases. CDR1 is SGHAT, CDR2 FQNNGV, per germline. The CDR3 has 13 residues. The DNA for the CDR3 is TGTGCCAGCATCCTAGGTGTCGAGAGGACCCAGTACTTC. The encoded protein is CASILGVERTQYF.

A few counts support this clonotype. A single base separates this from a much larger clone, so it may be a read error. This rearrangement joins TRBV6-6 to TRBJ2-7; D is possibly TRBD2 (5 bases). This CDR3 region has 13 residues. Germline values: CDR1 MNHNY, CDR2 SVGAGI (reference sequence). CDR3 residues: CASRLDLSYKQYF. Here the CDR3 DNA reads TGTGCCAGCAGACTAGACTTATCCTACAAGCAGTACTTC.

This clonotype was observed once. The gene calls are TRBV5-1 and TRBJ2-2, with TRBD1 matching 12 bases. In germline, CDR1 is SGHRS, CDR2 YFSETQ. Germline trimming cut 4 bases from V and 5 bases from J; bases unmatched to any gene: 18. The CDR3 sequence is 20 residues long. The CDR3 here is CASSPGVVPGQGAETGELFF. CDR3 sequence (DNA): TGCGCCAGCAGCCCGGGGGTCGTTCCGGGACAGGGGGCCGAGACCGGGGAGCTGTTTTTT.

This clonotype was observed a few times. The genes are TRBV28 and TRBJ2-3; 9 positions agree with TRBD2. The CDR3 consists of 15 residues. In germline, CDR1 is MDHEN, CDR2 SYDVKM. Losses at the gene ends were 4 bases for V and 0 bases for J; bases not matched to a gene: 2. In DNA, the CDR3 is TGTGCCAGCAGTTCTAGCGGGGCAAGCACAGATACGCAGTATTTT. It codes for CASSSSGASTDTQYF.

This clonotype appeared once. Its ends do not fully match the called genes, so a read error is possible. The V gene is TRBV11-2, the J gene TRBJ2-5; D ambiguous. The CDR3 totals 16 residues. In germline, CDR1 is SGHAT, CDR2 FQNNGV. CDR3 nucleotides: TGTGCCTGCAGCTTAGCAGAGCGCCTCTCATACAATGAGCAGTACTTC. This encodes CACSLAERLSYNEQYF.

The V call is TRBV11-3, the J call TRBJ2-2, with D possibly being TRBD1 (5 bases). Germline V gene sequence: CDR1 SGHNT, CDR2 YENEEA. The CDR3 runs 18 residues. Trimming pared 0 bases from V and 1 base from J, leaving 15 bases between. The CDR3 DNA is TGTGCCAGCAGCTTAGATGTCCGGACGGACATGAACACCGGGGAGCTGTTTTTT. Translating gives CASSLDVRTDMNTGELFF. The whole variable domain, filled in from reference TRBV11-3 and TRBJ2-2, reads EAGVVQSPRYKIIEKKQPVAFWCNPISGHNTLYWYLQNLGQGPELLIRYENEEAVDDSQLPKDRFSAERLKGVDSTLKIQPAELGDSAVYLCASSLDVRTDMNTGELFFGEGSRLTVL.

The genes are TRBV11-2 and TRBJ2-5; D not certain. The germline V gene has CDR1 SGHAT and CDR2 FQNNGV. V dropped 8 bases and J dropped 4 bases, with 23 bases sitting between them. This CDR3 is built from 16 residues. Written as DNA, the CDR3 is TGTGCCAGCTGCTACTCCCGTGGTATCGGGCGAGAGACCCAGTACTTC. The encoded protein is CASCYSRGIGRETQYF.

This clonotype was seen repeatedly, ten times or more. V is TRBV12-3 or TRBV12-4 and J is TRBJ2-7; D is uncertain. The CDR3 totals 12 residues. The germline V and J ends were trimmed by 4 bases and 2 bases, with 6 bases remaining between them. Written as DNA, the CDR3 is TGTGCCAGCAGTTCACAGACCTACGAGCAGTACTTC. This encodes CASSSQTYEQYF.

With respect to this clonotype: A much larger clone differs by one base, so this may be a read error. The DNA for the CDR3 is TGTGCCGGCAGTTCAACCTACGAGCAGTGCTTC. Translating it yields CAGSSTYEQCF. The chain couples TRBV12-3 or TRBV12-4 to TRBJ2-7; D not certain. The CDR3 is 11 residues long.

Comment on this clonotype: A read error is likely, as this CDR3 ends without the conserved phenylalanine or tryptophan. The gene calls are TRBV11-1 and TRBJ2-1; no clear D. The CDR3 covers 12 residues. From germline, CDR1 is SGHAT and CDR2 FQDESV (reference sequence). CDR3 nucleotide sequence: TGTGCCAGTAGCTTAGTGCCAAATGAGCAGTTCGTC. It specifies CASSLVPNEQFV.

About this clonotype: It may be a read error: a sequence one base away is much more abundant. The CDR3 does not end in the conserved phenylalanine or tryptophan, so this is likely a read error. CDR3 in amino acids: CASSAGTSGQYL. The CDR3 region has the DNA TGTGCCAGCAGCGCGGGGACTAGCGGGCAGTATCTT. V usage is TRBV7-9 and J usage is TRBJ2-3; 11 bases line up with TRBD2. The CDR3 has 12 amino acids. Per the germline V gene, CDR1 is SEHNR and CDR2 is FQNEAQ (reference sequence). Germline trimming cut 5 bases from V and 11 bases from J; bases unmatched to any gene: 3.

The genes are TRBV11-3 and TRBJ2-7; D is ambiguous. CDR3 length: 14 residues. Per the germline V gene, CDR1 is SGHNT and CDR2 is YENEEA. V shed 9 bases and J shed 0 bases, with 15 bases lying between them. CDR3 loop: CARSLLLNSYEQYF. The CDR3 coding sequence is TGTGCCAGAAGCCTCCTACTGAACTCCTACGAGCAGTACTTC.

For this clonotype: Possible read error: a much larger clone is one base away. This rearrangement joins TRBV12-3 or TRBV12-4 to TRBJ1-1, with no clear D. The CDR3 totals 11 residues. Trimming took 7 bases from V and 8 from J, leaving 11 bases between them. CDR3 in amino acids: CASILLGEAFF. The CDR3 DNA follows: TGTGCCAGCATCCTGCTGGGAGAAGCTTTCTTT.

As concerns this clonotype: The CDR3 end shows no conserved phenylalanine or tryptophan, and so a read error is likely. The CDR3 DNA reads as TGTGCCAGCAGCTCGACCTACGAGCAGTACTCC. Translated: CASSSTYEQYS. The rearrangement joins TRBV5-6 to TRBJ2-7, with unresolved D. The CDR3 runs 11 residues. Germline V CDR1 and CDR2: SGHDT, YYEEEE. V was cut by 3 bases and J by 2 bases, with 3 bases left in between.

The table lists this clonotype with many counts. The chain is built from TRBV29-1 and TRBJ2-1; 8 bases map to TRBD2. The V and J ends lost 6 bases and 3 bases, in that order; junction bases with no gene match: 7. Germline V CDR1 and CDR2: SQVTM, ANQGSEA. CDR3 length: 14 residues. CDR3 region: CSVERGRDYNEQFF. CDR3 nucleotide sequence: TGCAGCGTCGAGCGGGGGAGGGACTACAATGAGCAGTTCTTC.

This clonotype appeared a single time. Given a much more abundant clone one base away, this may be a read error. V and J are TRBV29-1 and TRBJ1-2; 7 nucleotides line up with TRBD1. The V and J ends lost 8 bases and 7 bases, in that order; junction bases with no gene match: 13. The CDR3 consists of 13 residues. Germline V gives CDR1 SQVTM, CDR2 ANQGSEA. The CDR3: CSMDEDRAAGYTF. The CDR3 nucleotides read TGCAGCATGGACGAAGACAGGGCTGCTGGCTACACCTTC.